The 27 T cell receptor beta chains below all came from one sample that was sequenced in a study of cytomegalovirus exposure and HLA in healthy donors. Libraries were prepared by immunoSEQ multiplex PCR; TCRdb keeps only in-frame clonotypes and omits some of them. Of about 160,000 clones in the sample, roughly 86% were seen once. Sequencing was done on a sample of PBMCs. The receptor set was obtained from a woman aged 18-29 years in good health and CMV-seropositive.

The chain recombines TRBV11-2 with TRBJ2-7, with D possibly being TRBD2 (5 bases). The CDR3 runs 15 residues. Per the germline V gene, CDR1 is SGHAT and CDR2 is FQNNGV. Trimming pared 5 bases from V and 3 bases from J, leaving 17 bases between. The CDR3 bases are TGTGCCAGCAGCGAAGTAGCGATCCCGAACTACGAGCAGTACTTC. Translation gives CASSEVAIPNYEQYF. Using reference TRBV11-2 and TRBJ2-7 for the parts outside the CDR3, the full variable domain is EAGVAQSPRYKIIEKRQSVAFWCNPISGHATLYWYQQILGQGPKLLIQFQNNGVVDDSQLPKDRFSAERLKGVDSTLKIQPAKLEDSAVYLCASSEVAIPNYEQYFGPGTRLTVT.

The chain employs TRBV4-1 and TRBJ2-7; D is unclear. The CDR3 has 13 residues. The V and J ends lost 4 bases and 1 base respectively, with 8 bases between them. Germline V gene sequence: CDR1 MGHRA, CDR2 YSYEKL. The CDR3 loop is CASSPRVSYEQYF. CDR3 DNA sequence: TGCGCCAGCAGCCCCCGGGTTTCCTACGAGCAGTACTTC.

The chain has TRBV5-1 and TRBJ1-5, with TRBD1 as a possible D gene (6 bases). The germline V and J ends were trimmed by 0 bases and 1 base, with 8 bases remaining between them. The germline V gene has CDR1 SGHRS and CDR2 YFSETQ. This CDR3 is 15 amino acids long. DNA of the CDR3: TGCGCCAGCAGCTTGGACGGACAGAGCAATCAGCCCCAGCATTTT. Protein product: CASSLDGQSNQPQHF.

The chain is built from TRBV14 and TRBJ2-1, with TRBD2 matching over 8 bases. This CDR3 contains 15 residues. CDR1 SGHDN and CDR2 FVKESK come from the germline V gene. V was clipped by 1 base and J by 7 bases; unmatched bases: 6. The CDR3 DNA reads as TGTGCCAGCAGCCAAGTAGGGCGGGAGGAGAATGAGCAGTTCTTC. Amino acids: CASSQVGREENEQFF.

The V call is TRBV6-4, the J call TRBJ2-1; tentative D call: TRBD1 (6 bases). The V end lost 0 bases, the J end lost 7 bases, and 16 bases lay between the germline ends. The V gene's germline CDR1 is MRHNA and CDR2 SNTAGT. The CDR3 extends over 16 amino acids. The DNA of the CDR3 is TGTGCCAGCAGTGACTCGACGGACAGAGTATCTAATGAGCAGTTCTTC. Protein sequence: CASSDSTDRVSNEQFF.

The chain carries TRBV6-5 and TRBJ1-2; D may be TRBD1 (6 bases). Trimming pared 2 bases from V and 2 bases from J, leaving 9 bases between. This CDR3 is 14 amino acids long. CDR1 is MNHEY, CDR2 SVGAGI, per germline. CDR3 nucleotide sequence: TGTGCCAGCAGTTACGGCACAGGGAACTATGGCTACACCTTC. This codes for CASSYGTGNYGYTF.

CDR3 region: CASSQERGGGRRSQPQHF. DNA for the CDR3: TGCGCCAGCAGCCAAGAAAGAGGGGGCGGTCGTCGGAGTCAGCCCCAGCATTTT. The V gene is TRBV4-1, the J gene TRBJ1-5, with 7 nucleotides matching TRBD1. Germline V lookup: CDR1 MGHRA, CDR2 YSYEKL. J gave up 6 bases and V 0 bases, and 14 bases lay outside the gene matches. There are 18 residues in the CDR3.

This clone was seen just once. The chain combines TRBV30 with TRBJ2-1; D is undetermined. The CDR3 extends over 12 amino acids. Trimming removed 5 bases from V and 7 bases from J, with 12 bases in between. Germline CDR1 and CDR2: GTSNPN and SVGIG (reference sequence). The CDR3 loop is CAWSSPRNEQFF. CDR3 DNA sequence: TGTGCCTGGTCAAGTCCCCGGAATGAGCAGTTCTTC. The whole variable domain, remainder taken from reference TRBV30 and TRBJ2-1, is SQTIHQWPATLVQPVGSPLSLECTVEGTSNPNLYWYRQAAGRGLQLLFYSVGIGQISSEVPQNLSASRPQDRQFILSSKKLLLSDSGFYLCAWSSPRNEQFFGPGTRLTVL.

The chain joins TRBV30 to TRBJ2-5; 7 bases match TRBD1. CDR3 length: 12 residues. J lost 4 bases, V lost 4 bases, and 3 bases had no gene match. Germline V CDR1 and CDR2: GTSNPN, SVGIG (reference sequence). The CDR3 here is CAWKGAGETQYF. The DNA of the CDR3 is TGTGCCTGGAAGGGGGCCGGAGAGACCCAGTACTTC.

The chain employs TRBV7-9 and TRBJ2-7, with 9 nucleotides matching TRBD2. Germline CDR1 is SEHNR and CDR2 is FQNEAQ (reference sequence). J gave up 7 bases and V 1 base, and 14 bases lay outside the gene matches. This CDR3 is 17 amino acids long. Here the CDR3 reads CASSLVAGALLRSEQYF. In nucleotides, the CDR3 is TGTGCCAGCAGCTTAGTAGCGGGAGCCCTCCTGCGCAGTGAGCAGTACTTC.

The CDR3 DNA is TGTGCCACCCGTTACCCCGGGACAGGGACCGACGAGCAGTACTTC. Amino acid sequence: CATRYPGTGTDEQYF. The chain recombines TRBV7-3 with TRBJ2-7; TRBD1 matches 9 bases. This CDR3 contains 15 residues. V lost 10 bases and J lost 5; bases outside the gene matches: 15. Germline V gives CDR1 SGHTA, CDR2 FQGTGA.

The genes are TRBV6-6 and TRBJ1-2; 7 nucleotides align to TRBD1. V shed 8 bases, J shed 4 bases, and the junction held 16 bases outside the gene matches. The CDR3 is 16 amino acids. Germline CDR1 and CDR2: MNHNY and SVGAGI (reference sequence). CDR3 nucleotide sequence: TGTGCCAGCCGCCAAAATATAGCACAGGGGCCCTATGGCTACACCTTC. It translates to CASRQNIAQGPYGYTF.

This clone was picked up a small number of times. This chain connects TRBV30 to TRBJ2-5; TRBD1 matches at 8 bases. The CDR3 contains 14 residues. Unmatched junction bases numbered 7, after V lost 5 bases and J lost 2 bases. CDR1 is GTSNPN and CDR2 is SVGIG in the germline V gene (reference sequence). This chain's CDR3 is CAWGIGTGQETQYF. CDR3 nucleotides: TGTGCCTGGGGTATCGGGACAGGTCAAGAGACCCAGTACTTC. Based on the CDR3 plus reference TRBV30 and TRBJ2-5, the full variable domain is SQTIHQWPATLVQPVGSPLSLECTVEGTSNPNLYWYRQAAGRGLQLLFYSVGIGQISSEVPQNLSASRPQDRQFILSSKKLLLSDSGFYLCAWGIGTGQETQYFGPGTRLLVL.

The genes are TRBV11-2 and TRBJ1-2, with TRBD1 matching 7 bases. V was pared by 1 base and J by 2 bases, with 16 bases of the junction left unmatched. The germline gives CDR1 SGHAT, CDR2 FQNNGV. The CDR3 runs to 19 residues. The CDR3 is CASSLGLRSQGGLNYGYTF. DNA of the CDR3: TGTGCCAGCAGCTTAGGACTCCGGTCCCAAGGGGGCCTCAACTATGGCTACACCTTC.

This chain joins TRBV11-2 and TRBJ2-7, with a weak D call TRBD2 (6 bases). Germline V gene sequence: CDR1 SGHAT, CDR2 FQNNGV. This CDR3 region has 15 residues. The ends were cut back, 5 bases at V and 3 bases at J, with 17 bases in the middle. This CDR3 is CASSLGAGTSYEQYF. CDR3 in DNA: TGTGCCAGCAGCCTTGGGGCGGGGACGAGCTACGAGCAGTACTTC.

This clone was counted between two and nine times. This chain joins TRBV5-1 and TRBJ2-1, with 14 positions matching TRBD2. The CDR3 length is 15 residues. The ends lost 9 bases at V and 0 bases at J; junction bases unmatched: 2. Germline CDR1 reads SGHRS; CDR2 reads YFSETQ. CDR3 protein: CATGTSGSSYNEQFF. The CDR3 nucleotides read TGCGCCACCGGGACTAGCGGGAGCTCCTACAATGAGCAGTTCTTC.

The chain joins TRBV4-3 to TRBJ2-3; 9 bases match TRBD1. CDR3 length: 16 amino acids. J was trimmed by 5 bases and V by 3 bases; bases with no gene match: 9. CDR1 and CDR2 (germline): LGHNA, YSLEER. CDR3 sequence reads: CASSQSRDRVKDTQYF. In nucleotides, the CDR3 is TGCGCCAGCAGCCAGTCCCGGGACAGGGTTAAAGATACGCAGTATTTT.

The chain joins TRBV5-4 to TRBJ2-7, with TRBD1 matching over 8 bases. The CDR3 contains 15 residues. The trim removed 0 bases at V and 6 bases at J, leaving 8 bases unmatched. Germline values: CDR1 SGHNT, CDR2 YYREEE (reference sequence). The CDR3: CASSLAGQGVVEQYF. The CDR3 DNA reads as TGTGCCAGCAGCTTGGCCGGACAGGGAGTCGTCGAGCAGTACTTC.

This chain links TRBV9 with TRBJ2-3; 9 positions match TRBD1. The CDR3 consists of 15 residues. The V gene end was trimmed by 3 bases and the J gene end by 1 base; junction bases not matched to a gene: 3. Per germline, CDR1 SGDLS and CDR2 YYNGEE. The CDR3 coding sequence is TGTGCCAGCAGCGGGGGACAGGGACGCACAGATACGCAGTATTTT. It encodes CASSGGQGRTDTQYF.

The J gene is TRBJ2-1, the V gene TRBV13; 10 positions agree with TRBD2. The CDR3 totals 14 residues. J was trimmed by 13 bases and V by 1 base; bases with no gene match: 7. Germline CDR1 PRHDT, CDR2 FYEKMQ (reference sequence). CDR3 nucleotide sequence: TGTGCCAGCAGCTTAGCTAGCGGGAGAATTGAACAGTTCTTC. Translated, it gives CASSLASGRIEQFF. The full variable domain, in which reference TRBV13 and TRBJ2-1 provide the parts outside the CDR3, is AAGVIQSPRHLIKEKRETATLKCYPIPRHDTVYWYQQGPGQDPQFLISFYEKMQSDKGSIPDRFSAQQFSDYHSELNMSSLELGDSALYFCASSLASGRIEQFFGPGTRLTVL.

The J gene is TRBJ2-5, the V gene TRBV9; D not certain. This CDR3 comprises 14 residues. V dropped 0 bases and J dropped 1 base, with 7 bases sitting between them. From germline, CDR1 is SGDLS and CDR2 YYNGEE. The CDR3 region has the DNA TGTGCCAGCAGCGTAGGTATACTCCAAGAGACCCAGTACTTC. Its translation: CASSVGILQETQYF. Filled out from reference TRBV9 and TRBJ2-5, the complete variable domain reads DSGVTQTPKHLITATGQRVTLRCSPRSGDLSVYWYQQSLDQGLQFLIQYYNGEERAKGNILERFSAQQFPDLHSELNLSSLELGDSALYFCASSVGILQETQYFGPGTRLLVL.

The chain carries TRBV12-5 and TRBJ2-3, with a weak D call TRBD1 (6 bases). The ends were cut back, 6 bases at V and 0 bases at J, with 16 bases in the middle. The CDR3 is 16 residues long. Germline CDR1 LGHNT, CDR2 FRNRAP. The CDR3 DNA is TGTGCTAGTGGCCAAGCACAGGGAATTAGCACAGATACGCAGTATTTT. Translation gives CASGQAQGISTDTQYF.

The chain couples TRBV6-6 to TRBJ2-2; D uncertain. CDR1 and CDR2 from the germline V gene are MNHNY and SVGAGI (reference sequence). Trimming shortened V by 2 bases and J by 8 bases, and 15 bases separated the two germline ends. The CDR3 length is 15 residues. CDR3 loop: CASSYVLAPSGELFF. Written as DNA, the CDR3 is TGTGCCAGCAGTTACGTGTTAGCCCCTTCTGGGGAGCTGTTTTTT.

The genes are TRBV7-3 and TRBJ1-1; D may be TRBD1 (6 bases). V lost 5 bases to trimming and J lost 0 bases, with 7 bases between them. CDR1 and CDR2 from the germline V gene are SGHTA and FQGTGA. CDR3 length equals 13 residues. For the CDR3, the DNA is TGTGCCAGCAGCCAGGGGATGAACACTGAAGCTTTCTTT. Translated, it gives CASSQGMNTEAFF.

The chain carries TRBV4-1 and TRBJ2-7, with a weak D call TRBD1 (5 bases). This CDR3 has 13 residues. Per germline, CDR1 MGHRA and CDR2 YSYEKL. Trimming stripped 0 bases from V and 7 bases from J, with 10 bases between. The DNA of the CDR3 is TGCGCCAGCAGCCAAGATCCAGGGTGGGAGCAGTACTTC. It codes for CASSQDPGWEQYF.

The gene calls are TRBV5-1 and TRBJ2-3; TRBD2 matches 12 bases. The germline gives CDR1 SGHRS, CDR2 YFSETQ. This CDR3 region has 16 residues. The J segment lost 2 bases and the V segment lost 5 bases, leaving 6 bases of the junction unmatched. The CDR3, as DNA: TGCGCCAGCAGGCACGGACTAGCGGGGTCCACAGATACGCAGTATTTT. Translation: CASRHGLAGSTDTQYF.

This chain links TRBV10-3 with TRBJ1-1; the match to TRBD1 covers 9 bases. CDR1 is ENHRY, CDR2 SYGVKD, per germline. This CDR3 contains 15 residues. After removal of 6 bases from V and 0 bases from J, the junction contained 5 bases not matched to a gene. CDR3 coding DNA: TGTGCCATCAGGCAACAGGGGGCTTTGAACACTGAAGCTTTCTTT. Encoded protein: CAIRQQGALNTEAFF.